The clone carrying this T cell receptor (beta chain) was counted a few times. Its specificity is unknown. Other DNA sequences in the sample encode the same CDR3. Naive-designated CD8 cells lacked CD45RO, were positively enriched for CCR7, and omitted terminally differentiated effector memory CD45RA+ cells. Nashville, Tennessee was home to all donors, who were Caucasian adults. The data were obtained in a study of shared clonotypes between healthy human individuals. Whole-study findings and limits: The study found roughly 5.3% of naive CD4 clonotypes shared across several donors.

When replicate PCRs were run on sorted subsets, they used around 200 ng DNA, some 29,000 T cell genomes. In the original processing: As immunoSEQ supplied junction-only sequences (without quality scores), filtering differed. The repertoire was sequenced with immunoSEQ multiplex PCR; TCRdb's copy has only in-frame clones and lacks some. Clone size and V and J calls were adopted from that table, with D and trimming inferred from the DNA. The sample lists about 2.1 million clones, about 92% seen once, with under 2% in the top ten. Specimen: naive CD8+ T cells from PBMCs. This TCR came from a man aged 18 to 30 in good health. Some clones in this sample may be carry-over from other donors' samples.

The CDR3 DNA reads TGTGCCAGCAGCTTAGTAGACTACGAGCAGTACTTC. Translation: CASSLVDYEQYF. The chain carries TRBV7-9 and TRBJ2-7; D uncertain. Germline CDR1 SEHNR, CDR2 FQNEAQ (reference sequence). The CDR3 loop spans 12 amino acids. The V and J ends lost 1 base and 3 bases respectively, with 4 bases between them. The full variable domain, rest sourced from reference TRBV7-9 and TRBJ2-7, is DTGVSQNPRHKITKRGQNVTFRCDPISEHNRLYWYRQTLGQGPEFLTYFQNEAQLEKSRLLSDRFSAERPKGSFSTLEIQRTEQGDSAMYLCASSLVDYEQYFGPGTRLTVT.